This is a list of T cell receptor beta chains from one sample in a study of cytomegalovirus exposure and HLA in healthy donors. Sequenced by immunoSEQ multiplex PCR; TCRdb stores in-frame clones only, minus some. The sample consists of about 160,000 clones, 60% to 85% of them appearing once. The specimen sequenced was PBMCs. Receptor source: a woman aged 35 to 49 in good health and CMV-seronegative. Both conserved end residues are part of each CDR3. The order of the fields is clone size, J gene, V gene, CDR3 protein. Size is omitted from some rows. Given values are once, few, many or a class for expanded clones.

>.|TRBJ2-2|TRBV19
CASRMDRRTTGELFF
>once|TRBJ2-1|TRBV7-2
CASSLHTTGSAEQFF
>.|TRBJ2-3|TRBV28
CASSRSSGENTDTQYF
>.|TRBJ2-1|TRBV2
CASNGLASEQFF
>.|TRBJ2-2|TRBV29-1
CSVVAGETGELFF
>.|TRBJ1-2|TRBV7-9
CSSSLDYYGYTF
>.|TRBJ2-1|TRBV7-6
CASSLVGASGGYNEQFF
>.|TRBJ1-1|TRBV29-1
CSAGAGWGMNTEAFF
>.|.|TRBV13
CASSPPSSYEQYF
>.|TRBJ2-2|TRBV11-2
CASSLLPGQGNTGELFF
>.|TRBJ2-5|TRBV4-2
CASSQLLAGGQETQYF
>.|TRBJ2-7|TRBV5-1
CASSNSASYEQYF
>.|TRBJ2-4|TRBV13
CASRRGGARNIQYF
>.|TRBJ2-7|TRBV19
CASSIADRPYEQYF
>.|TRBJ2-7|TRBV25-1
CASSWTGAYEQYF
>.|TRBJ1-1|TRBV5-1
CASSFDRPSTEAFF
>.|TRBJ2-1|TRBV7-6
CASSSGGPKQFF